In its sample, the clone carrying this T cell receptor (beta chain) was seen once. Its antigen is unknown. The entry originates in a study of shared clonotypes between healthy human individuals. Study-wide results and caveats: Naive subsets, compared against memory subsets, generally had larger estimated richness values.

Germline V gives CDR1 LNHDA, CDR2 SQIVND (reference sequence). This CDR3 is built from 16 residues. J gave up 5 bases and V 3 bases, and 8 bases lay outside the gene matches. Only in-frame clones appear in the TCRdb table, and some are missing; sequencing was by immunoSEQ multiplex PCR. Of hundreds of thousands of clones in the sample, more than 70% were seen once. Sequences were obtained from memory CD4+ T cells sorted from blood. The subset: CD45RA-negative fraction. The receptor's source is a woman younger than 45 in good health. The V gene is TRBV19, the J gene TRBJ2-2; 8 positions agree with TRBD2. The CDR3 region is CASSISAGGITGELFF. The CDR3 DNA sequence: TGTGCCAGTAGTATCTCCGCGGGAGGAATAACCGGGGAGCTGTTTTTT.